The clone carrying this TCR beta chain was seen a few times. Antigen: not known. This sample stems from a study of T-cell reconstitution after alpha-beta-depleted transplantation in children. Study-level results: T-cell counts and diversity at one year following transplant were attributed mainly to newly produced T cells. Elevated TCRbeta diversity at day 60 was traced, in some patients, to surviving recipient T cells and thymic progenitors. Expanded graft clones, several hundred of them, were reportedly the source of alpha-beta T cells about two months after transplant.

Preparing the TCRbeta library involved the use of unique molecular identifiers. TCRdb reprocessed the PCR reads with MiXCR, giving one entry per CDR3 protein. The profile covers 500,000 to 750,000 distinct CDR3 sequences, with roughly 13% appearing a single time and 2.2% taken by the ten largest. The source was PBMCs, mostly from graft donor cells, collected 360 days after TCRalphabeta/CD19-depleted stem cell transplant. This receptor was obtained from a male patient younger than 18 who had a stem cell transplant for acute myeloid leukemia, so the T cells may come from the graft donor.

CDR3 sequence (DNA): TGTGCCAGCAGGAAAGGGCAGGGGAGGAGCAATGAGCAGTTCTTC. It translates to CASRKGQGRSNEQFF. The chain couples TRBV9 to TRBJ2-1; D may match TRBD1 or TRBD2 (6 bases each). CDR1 SGDLS and CDR2 YYNGEE come from the germline V gene. V was shortened by 5 bases and J by 6 bases, with 18 bases between the two germline ends. The CDR3 runs 15 residues.